Following are 12 T cell receptor beta chains from one sample sequenced in a study of T cell changes during pregnancy in multiple sclerosis. Assay: immunoSEQ multiplex PCR; the TCRdb copy retains only in-frame clones and omits some. The sample lists tens of thousands of clones; under 90% were seen once. The input for sequencing was peripheral blood, taken in the first trimester of pregnancy. The receptors come from a female donor in good health, enrolled as a control in a pregnancy study.

CDR3 nucleotides: TGCGCCAGCAGTGAGGGTGAGCGAGGAGGGGGCACAGATACGCAGTATTTT. Its translation is CASSEGERGGGTDTQYF. The chain has TRBV10-1 and TRBJ2-3, with a weak D call TRBD2 (6 bases). Germline CDR1 is WNHNN and CDR2 is SYGVQD (reference sequence). Deletions cut 2 bases from V and 1 base from J, with 16 bases between. This CDR3 region has 17 residues.

As concerns this clone: A read error may produce the germline difference seen at one junction end. V usage is TRBV7-7 and J usage is TRBJ1-3; D might be TRBD1 (6 bases). The CDR3 runs 15 residues. Looked up from germline, CDR1 is SSHAT and CDR2 is FNYEAQ (reference sequence). The CDR3 DNA reads TGTGCTAGCAGCGACAGGAATCCTCACGGAAACACCATATATTTT. Encoded protein: CASSDRNPHGNTIYF. The full variable domain, with the rest looked up from reference TRBV7-7 and TRBJ1-3, is GAGVSQSPRYKVTKRGQDVTLRCDPISSHATLYWYQQALGQGPEFLTYFNYEAQPDKSGLPSDRFSAERPEGSISTLTIQRTEQRDSAMYRCASSDRNPHGNTIYFGEGSWLTVV.

Written as DNA, the CDR3 is TGTGCCAGCTCGTCCGGGACAGGGAAAAGGACCTACGAGCAGTACTTC. Translation gives CASSSGTGKRTYEQYF. The chain is built from TRBV18 and TRBJ2-7, with 9 bases fitting TRBD1. J gave up 2 bases and V 6 bases, and 11 bases lay outside the gene matches. Germline V gene data show CDR1 as KGHSH and CDR2 as LQKENI. This CDR3 spans 16 amino acids.

The genes are TRBV18 and TRBJ2-1, with D possibly TRBD1 on 5 matching bases. Germline V gives CDR1 KGHSH, CDR2 LQKENI. V lost 2 bases to trimming and J lost 6 bases, with 14 bases between them. This CDR3 has 15 residues. In nucleotides, the CDR3 is TGTGCCAGCTCACCAGAAGTGGGGCCCCCCAATGAGCAGTTCTTC. Amino acid sequence: CASSPEVGPPNEQFF.

The chain combines TRBV7-9 with TRBJ2-2; tentatively, D is TRBD1 (5 bases). The length of the CDR3 is 15 residues. V was shortened by 2 bases and J by 2 bases, with 9 bases between the two germline ends. Germline lookup yields CDR1 SEHNR and CDR2 FQNEAQ (reference sequence). In nucleotides, the CDR3 is TGTGCCAGCAGCTTACGGACAAAAAACACCGGGGAGCTGTTTTTT. Translated, it gives CASSLRTKNTGELFF.

The chain joins TRBV5-1 to TRBJ1-6; 10 bases agree with TRBD1. Germline CDR1 is SGHRS and CDR2 is YFSETQ. Germline trimming cut 2 bases from V and 10 bases from J; bases unmatched to any gene: 12. This CDR3 has 17 amino acids. The CDR3 sequence: CASSLTLPGQGTSPLHF. CDR3 nucleotide sequence: TGCGCCAGCAGCTTAACTCTACCGGGACAGGGGACCTCACCCCTCCACTTT.

The chain uses TRBV18 and TRBJ1-5, with D hard to call. Germline V gives CDR1 KGHSH, CDR2 LQKENI. The CDR3 spans 15 residues. V lost 2 bases and J lost 0, with 8 bases in between. The CDR3 DNA follows: TGTGCCAGCTCACCAGGGCTGAATAGCAATCAGCCCCAGCATTTT. Amino acids: CASSPGLNSNQPQHF.

The rearrangement uses TRBV27 and TRBJ2-3; D is uncertain. The germline V gene has CDR1 MNHEY and CDR2 SMNVEV (reference sequence). The CDR3 spans 13 residues. Trimming took off 5 bases at V and 2 bases at J, with 8 bases between the two ends. The CDR3 DNA is TGTGCCAGCAGTCTCACAGACACAGATACGCAGTATTTT. Protein product: CASSLTDTDTQYF.

The rearrangement links TRBV29-1 to TRBJ2-7; a weak D match, TRBD1 (6 bases). From germline, CDR1 is SQVTM and CDR2 ANQGSEA. The CDR3 runs to 15 residues. Trimming took off 4 bases at V and 6 bases at J, with 22 bases between the two ends. DNA for the CDR3: TGCAGCGTTGTCTTGCTAACAGGGTGGGAAGGCGAGCAGTACTTC. It yields the protein CSVVLLTGWEGEQYF.

Details on this clone: Additional DNA sequences in this sample encode the identical CDR3. The chain links TRBV19 to TRBJ1-5, with 10 nucleotides matching TRBD1. The CDR3 is 14 amino acids. V was clipped by 6 bases and J by 2 bases; unmatched bases: 1. Germline loops: CDR1 LNHDA, CDR2 SQIVND (reference sequence). The CDR3 bases are TGTGCCAGTAGCGGGACAGGGGGCAATCAGCCCCAGCATTTT. This gives the protein CASSGTGGNQPQHF.

The gene calls are TRBV7-9 and TRBJ1-2; D is unresolved. Germline V gene lookup returns CDR1 SEHNR and CDR2 FQNEAQ (reference sequence). Deletions cut 3 bases from V and 4 bases from J, with 6 bases between. The CDR3 loop spans 12 amino acids. CDR3 bases: TGTGCCAGCAGCTTGGGCCCCTATGGCTACACCTTC. Translated: CASSLGPYGYTF.

As to this clone: One end of the junction varies from germline; a read error may be responsible. The V gene is TRBV5-5, the J gene TRBJ1-1; D is unclear. The CDR3 length is 13 residues. Per germline, CDR1 SGHKS and CDR2 YYEKEE (reference sequence). CDR3 nucleotide sequence: TGTGCCAGCAGCTTGGAGTGGGCAGGTGATAGTAAGTTT. Encoded protein: CASSLEWAGDSKF.